Below are 3 T cell receptor beta chains sequenced from a single sample in a study of PD-1 blockade in mismatch repair-deficient tumors. Sequencing was performed with immunoSEQ multiplex PCR; in TCRdb, only in-frame clones are kept and a portion is missing. The sample yields some 84,000 clones, over 75% seen once. The specimen was peripheral blood, collected 12 weeks after starting pembrolizumab. Receptor source: an adult with mismatch repair-deficient cancer.

This clone has just a few counts. The CDR3 DNA sequence: TGTGCCTGGGGCAGCGGGAGGGCCCGCGAGCAGTACTTC. Translating it yields CAWGSGRAREQYF. V and J are TRBV30 and TRBJ2-7; 10 nucleotides match TRBD2. Germline lookup yields CDR1 GTSNPN and CDR2 SVGIG (reference sequence). CDR3 length: 13 amino acids. The V gene end was trimmed by 5 bases and the J gene end by 6 bases; junction bases not matched to a gene: 7.

J is TRBJ2-7 and V is TRBV9; TRBD1 agrees at 8 bases. Looked up from germline, CDR1 is SGDLS and CDR2 is YYNGEE. This CDR3 region has 14 residues. J gave up 4 bases and V 0 bases, and 3 bases lay outside the gene matches. The CDR3 reads CASSVAQGEYEQYF. CDR3 coding DNA: TGTGCCAGCAGCGTAGCACAGGGGGAATACGAGCAGTACTTC.

The chain recombines TRBV10-3 with TRBJ1-1, with 8 bases that match TRBD1. The CDR3 is made up of 15 amino acids. Germline-derived CDR1 and CDR2 are ENHRY and SYGVKD. V was pared by 0 bases and J by 5 bases, with 5 bases of the junction left unmatched. Here the CDR3 DNA reads TGTGCCATCAGTGAGTCTACAGGGGGTCGAACTGAAGCTTTCTTT. This gives the protein CAISESTGGRTEAFF.